The 19 T cell receptor beta chains in this list originate from one sample, sequenced in a study of blood T cell repertoires in COVID-19. Generated by immunoSEQ multiplex PCR, the TCRdb table keeps only in-frame clones and is missing some. The sample shows under 95,000 clones, approximately 82% of them seen only once. Material for sequencing was peripheral blood. The source is a woman aged 70-85 years with acute or convalescent COVID-19.

The V and J genes are TRBV2 and TRBJ2-5, with 11 bases that match TRBD2. Trimming took 0 bases from V and 5 from J; bases not matched to a gene: 5. The germline gives CDR1 SNHLY, CDR2 FYNNEI. The CDR3 is made up of 16 amino acids. The CDR3 sequence: CASSEAVAGGLETQYF. CDR3 bases: TGTGCCAGCAGTGAAGCGGTAGCGGGGGGGCTGGAGACCCAGTACTTC.

This chain uses TRBV5-8 with TRBJ1-5, with a weak D call TRBD1 (6 bases). This CDR3 has 14 amino acids. CDR1 and CDR2 from the germline V gene are SGHTS and YDEGEE. V lost 2 bases and J lost 5, with 11 bases in between. CDR3 DNA sequence: TGTGCCAGCAGCTTAATTACAGGGTATCAGCCCCAGCATTTT. This encodes CASSLITGYQPQHF.

The chain couples TRBV9 to TRBJ1-4; D gene unclear. CDR3 length: 15 residues. The V gene's germline CDR1 is SGDLS and CDR2 YYNGEE. The V end lost 0 bases, the J end lost 3 bases, and 9 bases lay between the germline ends. The DNA of the CDR3 is TGTGCCAGCAGCGTAGGAGTGGCGGCTAATGAAAAACTGTTTTTT. It translates to CASSVGVAANEKLFF.

This clone was detected once. CDR3 sequence reads: CATSSPTTTSDTQYF. CDR3 DNA sequence: TGTGCCACCAGCAGCCCGACTACAACGTCAGATACGCAGTATTTT. This chain uses TRBV15 with TRBJ2-3, with a tentative D call TRBD2 (5 bases). V was cut by 3 bases and J by 4 bases, with 14 bases left in between. Germline V lookup: CDR1 LNHNV, CDR2 YYDKDF (reference sequence). This CDR3 comprises 15 residues.

V gene TRBV4-1 combines with J gene TRBJ1-4; maybe TRBD1 (6 bases). The CDR3 totals 15 residues. Germline CDR1 and CDR2: MGHRA and YSYEKL. V lost 0 bases to trimming and J lost 5 bases, with 10 bases between them. The CDR3 coding sequence is TGCGCCAGCAGCCAAGACAGGGGACCAAATGAAAAACTGTTTTTT. Its protein product is CASSQDRGPNEKLFF.

V usage is TRBV5-5 and J usage is TRBJ1-1; TRBD1 might be the D (6 bases). Germline lookup yields CDR1 SGHKS and CDR2 YYEKEE (reference sequence). The V end lost 4 bases, the J end lost 3 bases, and 13 bases lay between the germline ends. The CDR3 has 14 amino acids. Written as DNA, the CDR3 is TGTGCCAGCAGCATAAGGGGGAGGGACACTGAAGCTTTCTTT. Residues: CASSIRGRDTEAFF.

The chain combines TRBV9 with TRBJ2-3; maybe TRBD2 (6 bases). CDR1 and CDR2 (germline): SGDLS, YYNGEE. This CDR3 is 16 amino acids long. Trimming removed 2 bases at V and 1 base at J, with 14 bases between. The CDR3, as DNA: TGTGCCAGCAGCGTCGAACAGCGGGCCCGCACAGATACGCAGTATTTT. This codes for CASSVEQRARTDTQYF.

This chain uses TRBV5-1 with TRBJ1-4; 7 bases fit TRBD1. From germline, CDR1 is SGHRS and CDR2 YFSETQ. The CDR3 extends over 14 amino acids. J was trimmed by 2 bases and V by 4 bases; bases with no gene match: 2. The CDR3 loop reads CASSPTGTNEKLFF. The CDR3 region has the DNA TGCGCCAGCAGCCCGACAGGGACTAATGAAAAACTGTTTTTT.

The sample holds one count of this clone. The V call is TRBV5-6, the J call TRBJ2-7, with D perhaps matching TRBD1 (6 bases). Germline lookup yields CDR1 SGHDT and CDR2 YYEEEE. The V end was cut by 0 bases, the J end by 1 base, with 11 bases between. The CDR3 contains 15 residues. The CDR3 sequence is CASSLAPRGSYEQYF. CDR3 bases: TGTGCCAGCAGCTTGGCCCCAAGGGGGTCCTACGAGCAGTACTTC.

The J gene is TRBJ1-1, the V gene TRBV5-1; D perhaps matches TRBD1 (6 bases). Trimming removed 4 bases from V and 1 base from J, with 17 bases in between. The CDR3 consists of 16 residues. In germline, CDR1 is SGHRS, CDR2 YFSETQ. The CDR3 loop reads CASSAEPGQTNTEAFF. Written as DNA, the CDR3 is TGCGCCAGCAGCGCTGAGCCCGGACAGACGAACACTGAAGCTTTCTTT.

A single count supports this clone. This chain connects TRBV19 to TRBJ1-2, with 8 bases matching TRBD1. The CDR3 contains 14 residues. Germline CDR1 is LNHDA and CDR2 is SQIVND (reference sequence). The V segment lost 10 bases and the J segment 2 bases; nucleotides outside the gene matches: 9. CDR3 sequence (DNA): TGTGCCACTGAGCAGGGGACAGGCAACTATGGCTACACCTTC. The encoded protein is CATEQGTGNYGYTF.

In this sample, this clone turned up once. J is TRBJ2-2 and V is TRBV11-2; D may be TRBD2 (7 bases). V shed 5 bases and J shed 7 bases, with 17 bases lying between them. CDR3 length: 15 amino acids. Per the germline V gene, CDR1 is SGHAT and CDR2 is FQNNGV. CDR3 residues: CASSPLRGGIGELFF. The CDR3 DNA is TGTGCCAGCAGCCCCTTAAGGGGGGGGATCGGGGAGCTGTTTTTT. The full variable domain, in which reference TRBV11-2 and TRBJ2-2 provide the parts outside the CDR3, is EAGVAQSPRYKIIEKRQSVAFWCNPISGHATLYWYQQILGQGPKLLIQFQNNGVVDDSQLPKDRFSAERLKGVDSTLKIQPAKLEDSAVYLCASSPLRGGIGELFFGEGSRLTVL.

In its sample, this clone was seen a few times. The chain uses TRBV5-1 and TRBJ1-4; 9 nucleotides align to TRBD1. The CDR3 covers 15 residues. V shed 5 bases, J shed 7 bases, and the junction held 9 bases outside the gene matches. Germline CDR1 SGHRS, CDR2 YFSETQ. CDR3 nucleotides: TGCGCCAGCAGGGGTGTGGGACAGGGAGGTGAAAAACTGTTTTTT. This translates into CASRGVGQGGEKLFF. The full variable domain, with the rest looked up from reference TRBV5-1 and TRBJ1-4, is KAGVTQTPRYLIKTRGQQVTLSCSPISGHRSVSWYQQTPGQGLQFLFEYFSETQRNKGNFPGRFSGRQFSNSRSEMNVSTLELGDSALYLCASRGVGQGGEKLFFGSGTQLSVL.

CDR3 nucleotides: TGTGCCACCAGTGATTGGACAGATAGCTACACCTTC. It specifies CATSDWTDSYTF. V gene TRBV24-1 combines with J gene TRBJ1-2, with D possibly TRBD1 on 6 matching bases. The CDR3 length is 12 residues. Germline CDR1 reads KGHDR; CDR2 reads SFDVKD. V was trimmed by 2 bases and J by 9 bases, leaving 9 bases between them.

This clone was picked up a small number of times. The chain couples TRBV7-3 to TRBJ2-7; D gene unclear. CDR1 is SGHTA and CDR2 is FQGTGA in the germline V gene. The CDR3 is 12 residues long. Trimming left V 5 bases short and J 4 bases short, with 9 bases between. CDR3 in DNA: TGTGCCAGCAGCCCCCCCGTGTACGAGCAGTACTTC. It translates to CASSPPVYEQYF.

The rearrangement links TRBV5-1 to TRBJ2-7; TRBD1 matches at 7 bases. CDR1 is SGHRS, CDR2 YFSETQ, per germline. The length of the CDR3 is 13 residues. Germline trimming cut 4 bases from V and 5 bases from J; bases unmatched to any gene: 6. CDR3 nucleotide sequence: TGCGCCAGCAGCACAGGGGTAGAGGACGAGCAGTACTTC. Its protein is CASSTGVEDEQYF.

The chain joins TRBV6-5 to TRBJ1-1; 9 bases are shared with TRBD1. J gave up 5 bases and V 5 bases, and 3 bases lay outside the gene matches. Germline CDR1 MNHEY, CDR2 SVGAGI. The CDR3 runs 13 residues. The CDR3 DNA reads as TGTGCCAGCAGTACAGGGGGCGGGACTGAAGCTTTCTTT. As protein: CASSTGGGTEAFF.

This chain joins TRBV4-2 and TRBJ2-3; perhaps TRBD1 as D (6 bases). The ends were cut back, 4 bases at V and 6 bases at J, with 11 bases in the middle. Germline V gene lookup returns CDR1 LGHNA and CDR2 YNFKEQ. CDR3 length equals 13 residues. Here the CDR3 reads CASSRTGSDTQYF. The CDR3 DNA reads as TGTGCCAGCAGCCGCACAGGGTCTGATACGCAGTATTTT.

This clone was seen only a few times. This chain uses TRBV19 with TRBJ2-1; 7 bases align to TRBD1. The CDR3 spans 13 residues. CDR1 and CDR2 from the germline V gene are LNHDA and SQIVND (reference sequence). Trimming removed 6 bases from V and 10 bases from J; junction bases left unmatched: 9. The chain's CDR3 is CASRSGTVKEQFF. In DNA form, the CDR3 reads TGTGCCAGTAGGTCCGGGACAGTAAAAGAGCAGTTCTTC.